Reported below is one T cell receptor beta chain. TCRdb's copy holds only in-frame clones and misses some; the assay was immunoSEQ multiplex PCR. Of approximately 69,000 clones detected, approximately 97% appear once; the ten largest clones hold 0.2% to 0.25%. This entry is derived from a study of technical replicates of blood from a few donors. This sequence originates from a human donor in good health. The source material was T cells isolated from PBMCs.

CDR3: CASSFRTGPYGYTF. As DNA, the CDR3 is TGTGCCAGCAGTTTCCGGACAGGCCCCTATGGCTACACCTTC. The rearrangement joins TRBV6-6 to TRBJ1-2, with 7 bases identical to TRBD1. Looked up from germline, CDR1 is MNHNY and CDR2 is SVGAGI (reference sequence). J was trimmed by 4 bases and V by 4 bases; bases with no gene match: 6. This CDR3 region has 14 residues.